The 19 T cell receptor beta chains below all came from one sample that was sequenced in a study of blood T cell repertoires in COVID-19. The protocol was immunoSEQ multiplex PCR, while the TCRdb copy is restricted to in-frame clones and leaves out a portion. The sample records more than 250,000 clones, about nine tenths being singletons. The sequencing sample was made of PBMCs or T cells enriched from blood (not recorded which). The receptor set was obtained from a woman between 18 and 30 years old who had recovered from COVID-19.

The chain employs TRBV27 and TRBJ2-4, with a tentative D call TRBD2 (5 bases). Trimming cost V 0 bases and J 7 bases, with 10 bases left between them. CDR3 length: 14 residues. Germline V gene lookup returns CDR1 MNHEY and CDR2 SMNVEV (reference sequence). DNA for the CDR3: TGTGCCAGCAGTTTATCGAGGGAATGGAACATTCAGTACTTC. Protein: CASSLSREWNIQYF.

The rearrangement links TRBV7-2 to TRBJ1-2; D is ambiguous. CDR3 size: 11 residues. V dropped 3 bases and J dropped 7 bases, with 6 bases sitting between them. The germline V gene has CDR1 SGHTA and CDR2 FQGNSA. Here the CDR3 reads CASSFAVGYTF. The CDR3 DNA follows: TGTGCCAGCAGCTTCGCAGTTGGCTACACCTTC.

This clone has only one observation. The chain employs TRBV19 and TRBJ1-5; D call uncertain. CDR1 is LNHDA and CDR2 is SQIVND in the germline V gene (reference sequence). V lost 7 bases and J 9 bases, leaving 22 bases between the germline ends. There are 15 residues in the CDR3. CDR3 loop: CASKVAARVESPQHF. The CDR3 DNA follows: TGTGCCAGTAAAGTGGCAGCCCGGGTGGAATCGCCCCAGCATTTT.

The chain links TRBV28 to TRBJ2-3; the match to TRBD2 covers 9 bases. Looked up from germline, CDR1 is MDHEN and CDR2 is SYDVKM. V lost 5 bases to trimming and J lost 6 bases; unmatched junction nucleotides: 6. This CDR3 has 14 residues. CDR3 sequence: CASSRSGRPDTQYF. CDR3 in DNA: TGTGCCAGCAGTAGGAGCGGGAGGCCCGATACGCAGTATTTT. Using reference TRBV28 and TRBJ2-3 for the parts outside the CDR3, the full variable domain is DVKVTQSSRYLVKRTGEKVFLECVQDMDHENMFWYRQDPGLGLRLIYFSYDVKMKEKGDIPEGYSVSREKKERFSLILESASTNQTSMYLCASSRSGRPDTQYFGPGTRLTVL.

The chain couples TRBV5-5 to TRBJ1-1; D is undetermined. CDR1 is SGHKS, CDR2 YYEKEE, per germline (reference sequence). The CDR3 sequence is 15 residues long. The V end was cut by 0 bases, the J end by 1 base, with 10 bases between. The CDR3 protein is CASSLVVGPNTEAFF. CDR3 coding DNA: TGTGCCAGCAGCTTGGTCGTGGGCCCGAACACTGAAGCTTTCTTT.

The CDR3 region has the DNA TGTGCCAGTAGTGCCGGGACTAGCGGGAGAAATCGGGCCTACAATGAGCAGTTCTTC. Amino acid sequence: CASSAGTSGRNRAYNEQFF. The chain joins TRBV19 to TRBJ2-1, with 14 bases identical to TRBD2. With V trimmed by 5 bases and J by 2 bases, 11 bases remained unmatched. CDR1 and CDR2 (germline): LNHDA, SQIVND (reference sequence). The CDR3 runs 19 residues. The full variable domain, with the rest looked up from reference TRBV19 and TRBJ2-1, is DGGITQSPKYLFRKEGQNVTLSCEQNLNHDAMYWYRQDPGQGLRLIYYSQIVNDFQKGDIAEGYSVSREKKESFPLTVTSAQKNPTAFYLCASSAGTSGRNRAYNEQFFGPGTRLTVL.

The V and J genes are TRBV6-5 and TRBJ2-2; unclear D gene. The V end lost 6 bases, the J end lost 0 bases, and 11 bases lay between the germline ends. CDR1 and CDR2 from the germline V gene are MNHEY and SVGAGI. This CDR3 is built from 15 residues. CDR3 in amino acids: CASRVTTTNTGELFF. The CDR3 DNA reads TGTGCCAGCAGGGTAACCACTACGAACACCGGGGAGCTGTTTTTT.

This chain connects TRBV13 to TRBJ1-5, with no clear D. Germline V gives CDR1 PRHDT, CDR2 FYEKMQ (reference sequence). This CDR3 contains 14 residues. Trimming left V 1 base short and J 7 bases short, with 11 bases between. DNA for the CDR3: TGTGCCAGCAGCTTAGAAGGGAGCGGCCAGCCCCAGCATTTT. Amino acid sequence: CASSLEGSGQPQHF.

This clone was detected only once. The chain couples TRBV5-1 to TRBJ2-3; D call uncertain. In germline, CDR1 is SGHRS, CDR2 YFSETQ. CDR3 size: 14 residues. V lost 7 bases, J lost 0 bases, and 12 bases lay in between. The CDR3 sequence: CASETGYSTDTQYF. As DNA, the CDR3 is TGCGCCAGCGAAACCGGGTATAGCACAGATACGCAGTATTTT.

The V and J genes are TRBV5-5 and TRBJ1-2; D unclear. This CDR3 region has 15 residues. The V gene lost 5 bases and the J gene lost 2 bases, with 16 bases spanning the gap. Germline CDR1 reads SGHKS; CDR2 reads YYEKEE (reference sequence). Written as DNA, the CDR3 is TGTGCCAGCAGTCACGGGAGGGCCGACAACTATGGCTACACCTTC. This gives the protein CASSHGRADNYGYTF.

The rearrangement uses TRBV5-4 and TRBJ2-7; no clear D gene. CDR3 length: 13 residues. Germline CDR1 reads SGHNT; CDR2 reads YYREEE (reference sequence). V was pared by 5 bases and J by 2 bases, with 11 bases between. This CDR3 is CASSLTGTYEQYF. The CDR3 DNA reads as TGTGCCAGCAGTTTGACGGGTACCTACGAGCAGTACTTC.

The chain recombines TRBV3-1 (or the pseudogene TRBV3-2) with TRBJ2-1; TRBD2 is a possible D gene (6 bases). The CDR3 consists of 14 residues. V lost 4 bases, J lost 4 bases, and 11 bases lay in between. CDR1 is LGHDT, CDR2 YNNKEL, per germline (reference sequence). The CDR3 region is CASSLGGFYNEQFF. The CDR3 DNA reads TGTGCCAGCAGCCTCGGGGGTTTTTACAATGAGCAGTTCTTC.

This clone was seen once. The gene calls are TRBV5-6 and TRBJ1-1, with 7 bases aligning to TRBD1. The V gene end was trimmed by 4 bases and the J gene end by 0 bases; junction bases not matched to a gene: 0. Per germline, CDR1 SGHDT and CDR2 YYEEEE. CDR3 length: 13 amino acids. The CDR3 spells CASSTGVNTEAFF. CDR3 nucleotide sequence: TGTGCCAGCAGCACAGGGGTGAACACTGAAGCTTTCTTT.

The chain joins TRBV27 to TRBJ1-1; TRBD1 matches 7 bases. This CDR3 comprises 14 residues. With V trimmed by 3 bases and J by 8 bases, 9 bases remained unmatched. Germline V CDR1 and CDR2: MNHEY, SMNVEV (reference sequence). CDR3 in DNA: TGTGCCAGCAGTTTCAGTCGACAGGGTTCAGAAGCTTTCTTT. The encoded protein is CASSFSRQGSEAFF.

The rearrangement joins TRBV11-1 to TRBJ1-2; TRBD1 agrees at 8 bases. Germline V lookup: CDR1 SGHAT, CDR2 FQDESV (reference sequence). The junction had 4 bases not matched to a gene; V was cut back by 1 base and J by 9 bases. This CDR3 is 13 amino acids long. The CDR3 DNA follows: TGTGCCAGCAGCTTAGACAGGGGGAGAAGCTACACCTTC. Translating it yields CASSLDRGRSYTF.

CDR3 loop: CASSAGQGYSPLHF. The CDR3, as DNA: TGTGCCAGCTCAGCCGGACAGGGATATTCACCCCTCCACTTT. The V call is TRBV18, the J call TRBJ1-6, with 8 nucleotides matching TRBD1. This CDR3 is built from 14 residues. Unmatched junction bases numbered 5, after V lost 5 bases and J lost 8 bases. CDR1 is KGHSH and CDR2 is LQKENI in the germline V gene.

This chain joins TRBV7-9 and TRBJ2-7; TRBD2 might be the D (5 bases). CDR3 size: 12 residues. Germline assignment: CDR1 SEHNR and CDR2 FQNEAQ (reference sequence). V lost 5 bases and J lost 5, with 10 bases in between. The CDR3 DNA reads TGTGCCAGCAGCCTAACTAGAGACGAGCAGTACTTC. Protein product: CASSLTRDEQYF.

In this sample, this clone turned up once. The chain joins TRBV28 to TRBJ1-2; no clear D. The CDR3 extends over 13 amino acids. Trimming left V 4 bases short and J 7 bases short, with 13 bases between. Germline CDR1 reads MDHEN; CDR2 reads SYDVKM. The chain's CDR3 is CASSSSSGLGYTF. CDR3 nucleotides: TGTGCCAGCAGTTCCTCGTCAGGCCTTGGCTACACCTTC.

This sequence joins TRBV2 and TRBJ2-1; TRBD2 aligns across 12 bases. J lost 7 bases, V lost 3 bases, and 22 bases had no gene match. Germline CDR1 SNHLY, CDR2 FYNNEI. The CDR3 spans 21 residues. CDR3 sequence reads: CASSEVPRTSGGSLIRNEQFF. CDR3 bases: TGTGCCAGCAGTGAGGTCCCGAGAACTAGCGGGGGGTCCTTAATTCGTAATGAGCAGTTCTTC.